The T cell receptor beta chain described here comes from a study of HIV-infected patients and healthy controls. Alpha and beta constant-region primers primed reverse transcription of around 540 ng RNA. Each of the alpha and beta chains got its own library through chain-specific third strand synthesis with indices. TCRdb independently ran MiXCR on the 5' RACE reads; one entry per CDR3 protein. Here the sample spans under 11,000 distinct CDR3 sequences, around 7.5% being singletons. No cell fractionation was done, so the repertoire covers all unsorted peripheral blood T cells. Losses at the gene ends were 4 bases for V and 0 bases for J; bases not matched to a gene: 4. Germline assignment: CDR1 DFQATT and CDR2 SNEGSKA (reference sequence). The CDR3 contains 15 residues. This clonotype was picked up many times.

Sequenced material: blood. The genes are TRBV20-1 and TRBJ2-3, with 10 bases that match TRBD2. The receptor comes from an adult in good health. The CDR3 sequence: CSATSGGLSTDTQYF. In nucleotides, the CDR3 is TGCAGTGCTACTAGCGGGGGCCTTAGCACAGATACGCAGTATTTT.